This T cell receptor beta chain was captured in a study of PD-1 blockade in classical Hodgkin lymphoma. Study as a whole: Nivolumab was given intravenously to patients at 3 mg/kg every 2 weeks.

This CDR3 spans 11 amino acids. Germline V gene data show CDR1 as SGHRS and CDR2 as YFSETQ. V was trimmed by 1 base and J by 5 bases, leaving 3 bases between them. Study observations and caveats: Exclusion applied to patients who initiated nivolumab less than 1 year following ASCT. Healthy donors reportedly exceeded newly diagnosed patients in baseline TCR diversity.

Profiled with immunoSEQ multiplex PCR; TCRdb holds only in-frame clones, not every one. In the table there are about 32,000 clones, 90% to 95% of which are singletons. For this clone: Its antigen is unidentified.

Noted time point: cycle 4 day 1 (C4D1), after less than 7 weeks of nivolumab. The patients all showed relapse after autologous stem cell transplantation, while their brentuximab vedotin exposure varied. The CD4+ T cells used were purified from thawed PBMCs through magnetic negative selection. The specimen comprised CD4+ T cells from blood, sampled before the fourth cycle of nivolumab. The chain combines TRBV5-1 with TRBJ2-5; no definite D call. This receptor was identified in a human donor with classical Hodgkin lymphoma. This CDR3 is CASSLRETQYF. CDR3 bases: TGCGCCAGCAGCTTGAGGGAGACCCAGTACTTC.